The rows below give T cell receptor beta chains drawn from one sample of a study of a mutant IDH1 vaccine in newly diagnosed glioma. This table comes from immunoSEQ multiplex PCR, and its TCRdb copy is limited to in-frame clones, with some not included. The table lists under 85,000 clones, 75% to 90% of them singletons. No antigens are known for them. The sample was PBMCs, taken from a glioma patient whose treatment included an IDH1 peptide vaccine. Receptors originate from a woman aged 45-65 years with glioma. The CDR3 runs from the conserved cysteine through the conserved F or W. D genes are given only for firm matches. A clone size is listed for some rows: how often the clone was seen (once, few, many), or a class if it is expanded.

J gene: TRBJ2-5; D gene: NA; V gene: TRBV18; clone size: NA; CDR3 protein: CASSPNPDAQETQYF; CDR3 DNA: TGTGCCAGCTCACCAAATCCAGACGCTCAAGAGACCCAGTACTTC
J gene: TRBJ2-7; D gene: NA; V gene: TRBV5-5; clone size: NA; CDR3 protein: CASSLERGAYEQYF; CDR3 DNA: TGTGCCAGCAGCTTGGAGAGGGGCGCCTACGAGCAGTACTTC
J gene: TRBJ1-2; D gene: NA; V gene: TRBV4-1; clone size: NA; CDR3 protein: CASSQAHFFGYGYTF; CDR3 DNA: TGCGCCAGCAGCCAAGCCCACTTTTTTGGATATGGCTACACCTTC
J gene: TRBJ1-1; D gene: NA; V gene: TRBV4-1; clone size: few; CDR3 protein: CASSQVRRDTEAFF; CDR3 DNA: TGCGCCAGCAGCCAAGTGCGAAGGGACACTGAAGCTTTCTTT
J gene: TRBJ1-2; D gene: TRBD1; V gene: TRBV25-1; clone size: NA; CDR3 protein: CASSDPHLTGTTNYGYTF; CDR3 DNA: TGTGCCAGCAGTGACCCCCACCTGACAGGGACTACTAACTATGGCTACACCTTC
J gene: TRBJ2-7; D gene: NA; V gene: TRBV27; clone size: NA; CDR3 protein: CASSLTGISYEQYF; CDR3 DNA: TGTGCCAGCAGTCTCACAGGGATTTCCTACGAGCAGTACTTC
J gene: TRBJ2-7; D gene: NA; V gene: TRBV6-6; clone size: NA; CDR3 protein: CASSSRSYEQYF; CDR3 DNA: TGTGCCAGCAGTTCTCGCTCCTACGAGCAGTACTTC
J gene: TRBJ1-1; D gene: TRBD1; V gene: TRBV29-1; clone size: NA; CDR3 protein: CSVDRGETEAFF; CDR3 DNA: TGCAGCGTTGACAGGGGGGAGACTGAAGCTTTCTTT
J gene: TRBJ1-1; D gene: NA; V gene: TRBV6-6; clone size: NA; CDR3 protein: CASSQPGTNRGEAFF; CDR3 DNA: TGTGCCAGCAGCCAACCTGGGACCAACCGGGGTGAAGCTTTCTTT
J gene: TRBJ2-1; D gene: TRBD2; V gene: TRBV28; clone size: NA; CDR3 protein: CASSFSFGTSGRAGHEQFF; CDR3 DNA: TGTGCCAGCAGTTTTAGTTTCGGGACTAGCGGGAGGGCCGGCCATGAGCAGTTCTTC
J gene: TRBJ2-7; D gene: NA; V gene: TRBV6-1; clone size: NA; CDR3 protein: CASSERTYEQYF; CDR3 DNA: TGTGCCAGCAGTGAAAGGACCTACGAGCAGTACTTC
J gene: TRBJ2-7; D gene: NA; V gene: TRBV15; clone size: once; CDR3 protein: CATSRDWKYEQYF; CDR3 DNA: TGTGCCACCAGCAGAGATTGGAAGTACGAGCAGTACTTC
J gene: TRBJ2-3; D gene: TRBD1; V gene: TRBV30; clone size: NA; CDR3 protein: CAWSVTGGTTDTQYF; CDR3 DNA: TGTGCCTGGAGTGTAACAGGGGGAACCACAGATACGCAGTATTTT
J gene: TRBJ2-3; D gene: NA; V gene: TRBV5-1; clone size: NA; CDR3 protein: CASSLGQSTDTQYF; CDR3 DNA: TGCGCCAGCAGCTTGGGTCAGTCCACAGATACGCAGTATTTT
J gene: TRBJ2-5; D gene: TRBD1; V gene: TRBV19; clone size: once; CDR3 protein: CASSKQGASETQYF; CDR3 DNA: TGTGCCAGTAGCAAACAGGGGGCATCGGAGACCCAGTACTTC
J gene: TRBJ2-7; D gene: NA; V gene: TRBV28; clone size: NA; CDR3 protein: CASSLLARRYEQYF; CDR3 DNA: TGTGCCAGCAGTTTATTAGCGCGACGCTACGAGCAGTACTTC
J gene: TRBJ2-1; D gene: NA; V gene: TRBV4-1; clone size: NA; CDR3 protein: CASSLVKDSYNEQFF; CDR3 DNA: TGCGCCAGCAGCTTAGTAAAGGACTCCTACAATGAGCAGTTCTTC
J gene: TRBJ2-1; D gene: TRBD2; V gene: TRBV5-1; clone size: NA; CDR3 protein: CASTLGLAGVSEQFF; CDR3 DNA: TGCGCCAGCACCTTGGGACTAGCGGGAGTGAGTGAGCAGTTCTTC
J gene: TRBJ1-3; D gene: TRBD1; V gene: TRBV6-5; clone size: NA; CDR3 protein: CASRPQGTGNTIYF; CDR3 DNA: TGTGCCAGCAGGCCACAGGGGACTGGAAACACCATATATTTT
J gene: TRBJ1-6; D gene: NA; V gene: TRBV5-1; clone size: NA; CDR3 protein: CASSLGAGSYNSPLHF; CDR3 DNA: TGCGCCAGCAGCTTGGGAGCCGGCTCCTATAATTCACCCCTCCACTTT
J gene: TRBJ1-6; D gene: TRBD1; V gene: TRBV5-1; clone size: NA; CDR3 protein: CASSLVGQASSYNSPLHF; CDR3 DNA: TGCGCCAGCAGCTTGGTTGGACAGGCGAGCTCCTATAATTCACCCCTCCACTTT
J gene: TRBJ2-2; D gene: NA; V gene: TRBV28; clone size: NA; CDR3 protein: CASSLSGDNTGELFF; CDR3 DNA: TGTGCCAGCAGTTTATCAGGGGATAACACCGGGGAGCTGTTTTTT
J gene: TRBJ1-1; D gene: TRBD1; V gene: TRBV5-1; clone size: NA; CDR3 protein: CASSPDRGRRNTEAFF; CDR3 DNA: TGCGCCAGCAGCCCGGACAGGGGGCGAAGGAACACTGAAGCTTTCTTT